This note documents a single T cell receptor (beta chain) sequence. The data were taken from a study of blood T cell repertoires in COVID-19. Looking at the study overall: Both acute and convalescent COVID-19 samples were obtained from the United States, Italy and Spain. Nucleic acid was either cDNA or gDNA, and it came from T cells, B-cell-depleted T cells, or PBMCs.

In the authors' workflow: Reference gene primer amplification gave nucleated cell count estimates. Sequenced by immunoSEQ multiplex PCR; TCRdb stores in-frame clones only, minus some. The V and J calls and clone size are taken from that table; D and trimming were inferred from the DNA. The sample contains tens of thousands of clones, 75% to 90% of which appear only once. Per the germline V gene, CDR1 is SQVTM and CDR2 is ANQGSEA. Deletions cut 4 bases from V and 2 bases from J, with 11 bases between. The CDR3 spans 13 residues. The chain is built from TRBV29-1 and TRBJ1-1; a weak D match, TRBD1 (6 bases). Sequenced sample: peripheral blood. The clonotype originates from a human donor in a cohort sampled during active COVID-19. The CDR3 sequence is CSVAWGLNTEAFF. CDR3 coding DNA: TGCAGCGTTGCGTGGGGGCTCAACACTGAAGCTTTCTTT. Variable domain in full (rest from reference TRBV29-1 and TRBJ1-1): SAVISQKPSRDICQRGTSLTIQCQVDSQVTMMFWYRQQPGQSLTLIATANQGSEATYESGFVIDKFPISRPNLTFSTLTVSNMSPEDSSIYLCSVAWGLNTEAFFGQGTRLTVV.